These T cell receptor beta chains were read from a single sample in a study of shared clonotypes between healthy human individuals. Some clones are missing from TCRdb's copy, which holds only in-frame ones; the method was immunoSEQ multiplex PCR. This sample has roughly 650,000 clones, with approximately 96% found just once. The sequenced sample consisted of naive CD8+ T cells sorted from blood. These receptors originate from a woman under 40 in good health. The CDR3 runs from the conserved cysteine through the conserved F or W. Rows give clone size only sometimes, using once, few, many, or a class for an expanded clone.

clone_size v_call cdr3_aa
NA TRBV4-2 CASSQGEDSNTEAFF
NA TRBV6-5 CASSYGERWNEQFF
NA TRBV6-6 CASSSWDRVAGNTIYF
NA TRBV27 CASSANPSGSSYNEQFF
NA TRBV11-2 CASSLGGQGSGELFF
few TRBV4-1 CASSQDSYEQYF
NA TRBV27 CASSWGENTEAFF
NA TRBV7-9 CASSHDSPSSYEQYF
NA TRBV6-1 CASSEGSGYGYGYTF
NA TRBV15 CATSTRQGRVPVWNQPQHF
NA TRBV6-6 CASSSGLEGVGGELFF
NA TRBV13 CASSFSMAGVNTGELFF
NA TRBV5-1 CASSLAGEGGELFF
NA TRBV27 CASSSRQGHNEQYF
NA TRBV9 CASSVEGRVQETQYF
NA TRBV19 CASSIALAGVYEQYF
NA TRBV27 CASSQPGPRNQPQHF
NA TRBV27 CASSSQGGWGQPQHF
NA TRBV4-2 CASSPLRDGYTDTQYF
NA TRBV9 CASSPLEGSNQPQHF
NA TRBV10-2 CASSGSYNEQFF